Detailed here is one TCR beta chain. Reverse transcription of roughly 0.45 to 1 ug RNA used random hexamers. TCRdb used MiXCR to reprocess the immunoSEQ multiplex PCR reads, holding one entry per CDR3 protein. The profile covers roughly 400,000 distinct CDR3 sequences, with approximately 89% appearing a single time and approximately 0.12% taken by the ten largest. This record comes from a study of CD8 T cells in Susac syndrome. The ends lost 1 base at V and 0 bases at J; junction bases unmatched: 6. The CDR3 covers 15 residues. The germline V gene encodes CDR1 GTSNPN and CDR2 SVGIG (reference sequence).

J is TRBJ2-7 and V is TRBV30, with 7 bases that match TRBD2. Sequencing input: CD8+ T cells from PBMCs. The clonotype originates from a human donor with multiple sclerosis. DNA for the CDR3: TGTGCCTGGAGTGGTGGTGGGGGGGGCTCCTACGAGCAGTACTTC. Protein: CAWSGGGGGSYEQYF.